Shown below are 31 T cell receptor beta chains from a single sample sequenced in a study of human T cells and chemical hapten exposure. Noted time point: pre-sensitization, week 0. Treatment of the sample: therapeutic diphenylcyclopropenone sensitization with weekly scalp DPC. TCRdb re-analysed the RACE reads in MiXCR, keeping a single row per CDR3 protein. The profile shows 35,000 to 40,000 distinct CDR3 sequences, about 10% of them singletons. Specimen: whole blood, collected in connection with sensitization to the hapten diphenylcyclopropenone (DPC). Receptors originate from a man aged 25 to 40 with alopecia areata. Some clones in this sample may be carry-over from other donors' samples.

This clonotype was recorded many times. The V gene is TRBV7-2, the J gene TRBJ2-1, with D uncertain. Germline V lookup: CDR1 SGHTA, CDR2 FQGNSA. V was shortened by 0 bases and J by 0 bases, with 3 bases between the two germline ends. The CDR3 spans 14 residues. CDR3 nucleotides: TGTGCCAGCAGCTTAGCGGTCTCCTACAATGAGCAGTTCTTC. Amino acid sequence: CASSLAVSYNEQFF. The whole variable domain, remainder taken from reference TRBV7-2 and TRBJ2-1, is GAGVSQSPSNKVTEKGKDVELRCDPISGHTALYWYRQSLGQGLEFLIYFQGNSAPDKSGLPSDRFSAERTGGSVSTLTIQRTQQEDSAVYLCASSLAVSYNEQFFGPGTRLTVL.

This clonotype was detected ten times or more. The rearrangement links TRBV6-2 or TRBV6-3 to TRBJ1-1; tentatively, D is TRBD1 (5 bases). Germline V gene lookup returns CDR1 MNHEY and CDR2 SVGEGT. The CDR3 spans 15 residues. Between the trimmed V and J ends, which lost 0 bases and 2 bases, there was a span of 10 bases. The CDR3 DNA reads TGTGCCAGCAGTTACTCTTGGGGACGAAACACTGAAGCTTTCTTT. As protein: CASSYSWGRNTEAFF.

V and J are TRBV5-5 and TRBJ1-1; D is ambiguous. The CDR3 consists of 14 residues. CDR1 is SGHKS, CDR2 YYEKEE, per germline (reference sequence). V lost 0 bases to trimming and J lost 5 bases, with 11 bases between them. Written as DNA, the CDR3 is TGTGCCAGCAGCTTGGATCTTCGAGGGACTGAAGCTTTCTTT. Translated, it gives CASSLDLRGTEAFF.

In its sample, this clonotype was seen many times. J is TRBJ2-5 and V is TRBV10-2, with 7 positions matching TRBD2. V was pared by 4 bases and J by 2 bases, with 7 bases of the junction left unmatched. CDR1 WSHSY and CDR2 SAAADI come from the germline V gene. The length of the CDR3 is 15 residues. This CDR3 is CASSGRTRSQETQYF. DNA for the CDR3: TGCGCCAGCAGTGGAAGGACTAGATCGCAAGAGACCCAGTACTTC.

This clonotype was counted a few times. The chain is built from TRBV19 and TRBJ2-7, with D unclear. There are 14 residues in the CDR3. Trimming left V 7 bases short and J 0 bases short, with 13 bases between. Germline loops: CDR1 LNHDA, CDR2 SQIVND (reference sequence). The CDR3 is CASKTTPSSYEQYF. The CDR3 coding sequence is TGTGCCAGTAAGACGACACCCAGCTCCTACGAGCAGTACTTC.

Only a few counts were recorded for this clonotype. CDR3 DNA sequence: TGCAGTGCCCGCAGGGTTACAGCTTTCTTT. Translated, it gives CSARRVTAFF. The chain couples TRBV20-1 to TRBJ1-1, with TRBD1 as a possible D gene (5 bases). V was trimmed by 6 bases and J by 10 bases, leaving 12 bases between them. Germline-derived CDR1 and CDR2 are DFQATT and SNEGSKA (reference sequence). The CDR3 contains 10 residues.

J is TRBJ2-1 and V is TRBV6-6, with D unresolved. This CDR3 region has 13 residues. The V end lost 6 bases, the J end lost 2 bases, and 8 bases lay between the germline ends. Germline assignment: CDR1 MNHNY and CDR2 SVGAGI (reference sequence). The CDR3 nucleotides are TGTGCCAGCAGGGACCGCGCCTACAATGAGCAGTTCTTC. This encodes CASRDRAYNEQFF.

This clonotype was counted at least ten times. CDR3 DNA: TGTGCCAGCAGCAAGGACAGGGGCTCCTACGAGCAGTACGTC. Translated: CASSKDRGSYEQYV. J is TRBJ2-7 and V is TRBV21-1. TRBV21-1 is recorded as a pseudogene. This CDR3 is built from 14 residues.

This clonotype came up a few times. The CDR3 loop is CASSISRAANEKLFF. DNA for the CDR3: TGTGCCAGTAGTATCTCCCGGGCTGCTAATGAAAAACTGTTTTTT. The rearrangement links TRBV19 to TRBJ1-4; D gene ambiguous. The CDR3 extends over 15 amino acids. Trimming took 3 bases from V and 3 from J, leaving 11 bases between them. The germline V gene has CDR1 LNHDA and CDR2 SQIVND (reference sequence).

The genes are TRBV20-1 and TRBJ1-5; D gene ambiguous. The V and J ends lost 2 bases and 7 bases respectively, with 15 bases between them. The germline V gene encodes CDR1 DFQATT and CDR2 SNEGSKA (reference sequence). The CDR3 is 14 residues long. The CDR3 reads CSARLGLARQPQHF. The CDR3 DNA reads TGCAGTGCTAGATTAGGTCTGGCGCGCCAGCCCCAGCATTTT.

This clonotype was observed a handful of times. This chain uses TRBV21-1 with TRBJ2-1; TRBD1, the table's D call, lacks a check against the DNA. TRBV21-1 is labeled a pseudogene. The CDR3 runs to 10 residues. CDR3 nucleotides: TGTGCCAGCACCCTGATCCTGCAGTTCTTC. This encodes CASTLILQFF.

At least ten counts were recorded for this clonotype. CDR3 DNA sequence: TGTGCCAGCAGTTTTGGGAAGGGGGCGGGCGAGCAGTACGTC. Protein product: CASSFGKGAGEQYV. The V and J genes are TRBV12-3 or TRBV12-4 and TRBJ2-7, with 7 bases aligning to TRBD1. The ends lost 3 bases at V and 6 bases at J; junction bases unmatched: 8. The CDR3 runs 14 residues.

This clonotype was recorded a few times. The CDR3 is CASVVNEQFF. The CDR3 DNA reads as TGTGCCAGCGTAGTCAATGAGCAGTTCTTC. This sequence joins TRBV2 and TRBJ2-1; unclear D gene. The CDR3 extends over 10 amino acids. Germline lookup yields CDR1 SNHLY and CDR2 FYNNEI. Trimming took 8 bases from V and 6 from J, leaving 5 bases between them.

CDR3 in DNA: TGTGCCAGCAGTGAACGGGGGAGCTACTATGGCTACACCTTC. It specifies CASSERGSYYGYTF. The rearrangement uses TRBV2 and TRBJ1-2; D may be TRBD1 (5 bases). This CDR3 has 14 amino acids. V lost 2 bases and J 3 bases, leaving 10 bases between the germline ends. CDR1 SNHLY and CDR2 FYNNEI come from the germline V gene.

This clonotype was recorded at least ten times. This chain uses TRBV6-5 with TRBJ1-6, with D uncertain. This CDR3 has 15 residues. CDR1 and CDR2 (germline): MNHEY, SVGAGI. The V end lost 5 bases, the J end lost 4 bases, and 12 bases lay between the germline ends. CDR3 residues: CASSQTRTYNSPLHF. The CDR3 DNA reads TGTGCCAGCAGTCAGACCCGGACTTATAATTCACCCCTCCACTTT.

This clonotype was seen only a few times. The CDR3, as DNA: TGTGCCAGCATTGCTAGCGGGAGCACCGGGGAGCTGTTTTTT. It specifies CASIASGSTGELFF. The V gene is TRBV6-2 or TRBV6-3, the J gene TRBJ2-2; 10 bases are a match to TRBD2. After removal of 7 bases from V and 4 bases from J, the junction contained 3 bases not matched to a gene. CDR1 is MNHEY and CDR2 is SVGEGT in the germline V gene. This CDR3 has 14 residues.

There are many counts of this clonotype. This chain links TRBV7-2 with TRBJ2-1; TRBD2 agrees at 9 bases. The CDR3 loop spans 17 amino acids. Losses at the gene ends were 0 bases for V and 5 bases for J; bases not matched to a gene: 8. The V gene's germline CDR1 is SGHTA and CDR2 FQGNSA. CDR3 region: CASSLAGLAGSHNEQFF. The CDR3 region has the DNA TGTGCCAGCAGCTTAGCAGGCCTAGCGGGGAGTCACAATGAGCAGTTCTTC.

Notes on this clonotype: The conserved phenylalanine or tryptophan is not found at the CDR3 terminus, so this likely reflects a read error. V is TRBV9 and J is TRBJ1-1; D gene ambiguous. The germline V and J ends were trimmed by 0 bases and 5 bases, with 8 bases remaining between them. The CDR3 sequence is 13 residues long. CDR1 is SGDLS and CDR2 is YYNGEE in the germline V gene. CDR3 sequence: CASSVGSQTEAFS. The CDR3 nucleotides are TGTGCCAGCAGCGTAGGGTCGCAGACTGAAGCTTTCTCT.

This rearrangement joins TRBV28 to TRBJ2-1; D call uncertain. CDR3 length equals 12 residues. CDR1 is MDHEN and CDR2 is SYDVKM in the germline V gene. V dropped 3 bases and J dropped 9 bases, with 9 bases sitting between them. CDR3 coding DNA: TGTGCCAGCAGTTTCGTTGTCTCTGAGCAGTTCTTC. Its translation is CASSFVVSEQFF.

This clonotype rates as medium-sized. The V and J genes are TRBV10-2 and TRBJ1-1, with D unclear. Looked up from germline, CDR1 is WSHSY and CDR2 is SAAADI. The length of the CDR3 is 11 residues. Deletions cut 5 bases from V and 0 bases from J, with 1 base between. The chain's CDR3 is CASSLNTEAFF. CDR3 in DNA: TGCGCCAGCAGTTTGAACACTGAAGCTTTCTTT.

Here the CDR3 reads CASSYQTSEQYF. CDR3 bases: TGTGCCAGCAGTTACCAGACAAGCGAGCAGTACTTC. V gene TRBV6-6 combines with J gene TRBJ2-7; D is unresolved. From germline, CDR1 is MNHNY and CDR2 SVGAGI (reference sequence). Trimming cost V 2 bases and J 6 bases, with 8 bases left between them. This CDR3 has 12 residues.

As concerns this clonotype: A much larger clone differs from this one at a single base, so this may be a read error. The chain employs TRBV7-6 and TRBJ1-6; perhaps TRBD1 as D (5 bases). Germline loops: CDR1 SGHVS, CDR2 FNYEAQ. This CDR3 comprises 14 residues. Here the CDR3 reads CANSRTHNNSPLHF. The CDR3 coding sequence is TGTGCCAACAGCCGGACACATAATAATTCACCCCTCCACTTT. Full variable domain (missing parts from reference TRBV7-6 and TRBJ1-6): GAGVSQSPRYKVTKRGQDVALRCDPISGHVSLYWYRQALGQGPEFLTYFNYEAQQDKSGLPNDRFSAERPEGSISTLTIQRTEQRDSAMYRCANSRTHNNSPLHFGNGTRLTVT.

V and J are TRBV20-1 and TRBJ1-5; weak D call: TRBD1 (5 bases). CDR3 size: 14 residues. The V and J ends lost 8 bases and 4 bases respectively, with 18 bases between them. CDR1 is DFQATT, CDR2 SNEGSKA, per germline (reference sequence). CDR3 sequence reads: CSTNPAGWNQPQHF. The CDR3 DNA reads as TGCAGTACCAACCCCGCAGGGTGGAATCAGCCCCAGCATTTT.

This rearrangement joins TRBV2 to TRBJ2-3, with TRBD1 matching over 10 bases. V was clipped by 7 bases and J by 3 bases; unmatched bases: 4. Germline V gives CDR1 SNHLY, CDR2 FYNNEI. The length of the CDR3 is 14 residues. DNA for the CDR3: TGTGCCAGCAAACGACAGGGGGCAACAGATACGCAGTATTTT. Amino acids: CASKRQGATDTQYF.

This clonotype was detected ten times or more. The chain is built from TRBV7-2 and TRBJ2-2; TRBD1 matches 9 bases. J lost 6 bases, V lost 6 bases, and 11 bases had no gene match. There are 16 residues in the CDR3. Germline loops: CDR1 SGHTA, CDR2 FQGNSA. The CDR3 sequence is CASRRGTGQGAGELFF. DNA of the CDR3: TGTGCCAGCAGGCGCGGGACAGGGCAAGGCGCCGGGGAGCTGTTTTTT.

Many counts were recorded for this clonotype. The V call is TRBV7-6, the J call TRBJ1-1; the match to TRBD1 covers 7 bases. CDR1 is SGHVS and CDR2 is FNYEAQ in the germline V gene. V shed 2 bases and J 4 bases; nucleotides not matched to a gene: 7. CDR3 length: 15 amino acids. CDR3 protein: CASSLREGGVTEAFF. CDR3 sequence (DNA): TGTGCCAGCAGCTTAAGGGAAGGGGGCGTCACTGAAGCTTTCTTT.

This clonotype was detected a few times. The chain links TRBV6-2 or TRBV6-3 to TRBJ1-1, with TRBD1 as a possible D gene (6 bases). The germline gives CDR1 MNHEY, CDR2 SVGEGT. The length of the CDR3 is 15 residues. V was cut by 7 bases and J by 2 bases, with 17 bases left in between. This CDR3 is CASKRPGQPNTEAFF. The CDR3, as DNA: TGTGCCAGCAAACGACCGGGACAACCCAACACTGAAGCTTTCTTT.

This clonotype was seen many times. The rearrangement joins TRBV5-4 to TRBJ2-7; the D gene is possibly TRBD1 (6 bases). CDR1 and CDR2 (germline): SGHNT, YYREEE (reference sequence). The ends were cut back, 4 bases at V and 7 bases at J, with 18 bases in the middle. The CDR3 is 14 amino acids. The CDR3 nucleotides read TGTGCCAGCAGCACTGGTCAGGGGAAGAGGGAGCAGTACTTC. It specifies CASSTGQGKREQYF.

A few counts support this clonotype. This chain connects TRBV28 to TRBJ2-5; weak D call: TRBD1 (5 bases). Trimming shortened V by 3 bases and J by 1 base, and 18 bases separated the two germline ends. The CDR3 runs to 17 residues. Germline V gene sequence: CDR1 MDHEN, CDR2 SYDVKM. CDR3 amino acids: CASSLEQRTPIQETQYF. The CDR3 DNA sequence: TGTGCCAGCAGTTTGGAACAGAGGACACCCATCCAAGAGACCCAGTACTTC.

This clonotype was seen a few times. The chain carries TRBV6-5 and TRBJ2-7, with TRBD2 matching over 7 bases. Germline loops: CDR1 MNHEY, CDR2 SVGAGI. The junction had 7 bases not matched to a gene; V was cut back by 3 bases and J by 5 bases. The CDR3 is 14 amino acids. CDR3 loop: CASSYMRGSNEQYF. The CDR3 DNA is TGTGCCAGCAGTTATATGCGGGGGAGCAACGAGCAGTACTTC.

This clonotype has just a few counts. This sequence joins TRBV20-1 and TRBJ1-1, with D maybe TRBD1 (6 bases). The CDR3 covers 15 residues. The germline V and J ends were trimmed by 0 bases and 3 bases, with 14 bases remaining between them. CDR1 and CDR2 from the germline V gene are DFQATT and SNEGSKA (reference sequence). CDR3 in DNA: TGCAGTGCTAGAGATCTTGCGAGGGGGGACACTGAAGCTTTCTTT. Translation gives CSARDLARGDTEAFF.